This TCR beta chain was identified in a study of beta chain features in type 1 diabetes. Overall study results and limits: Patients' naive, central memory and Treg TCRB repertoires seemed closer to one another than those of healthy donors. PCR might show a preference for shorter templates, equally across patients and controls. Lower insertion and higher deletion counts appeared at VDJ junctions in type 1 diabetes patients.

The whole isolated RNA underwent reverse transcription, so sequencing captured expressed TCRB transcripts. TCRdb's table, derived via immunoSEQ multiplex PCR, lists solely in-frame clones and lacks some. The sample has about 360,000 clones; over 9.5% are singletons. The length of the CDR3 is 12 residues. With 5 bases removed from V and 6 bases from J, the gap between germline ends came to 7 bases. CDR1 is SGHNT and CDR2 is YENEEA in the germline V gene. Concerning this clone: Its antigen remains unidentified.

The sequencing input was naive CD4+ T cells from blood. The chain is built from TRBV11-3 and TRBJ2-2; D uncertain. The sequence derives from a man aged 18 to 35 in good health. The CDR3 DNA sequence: TGTGCCAGCAGCCACAGCTCCGGGGAGCTGTTTTTT. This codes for CASSHSSGELFF. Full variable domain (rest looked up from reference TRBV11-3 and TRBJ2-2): EAGVVQSPRYKIIEKKQPVAFWCNPISGHNTLYWYLQNLGQGPELLIRYENEEAVDDSQLPKDRFSAERLKGVDSTLKIQPAELGDSAVYLCASSHSSGELFFGEGSRLTVL.